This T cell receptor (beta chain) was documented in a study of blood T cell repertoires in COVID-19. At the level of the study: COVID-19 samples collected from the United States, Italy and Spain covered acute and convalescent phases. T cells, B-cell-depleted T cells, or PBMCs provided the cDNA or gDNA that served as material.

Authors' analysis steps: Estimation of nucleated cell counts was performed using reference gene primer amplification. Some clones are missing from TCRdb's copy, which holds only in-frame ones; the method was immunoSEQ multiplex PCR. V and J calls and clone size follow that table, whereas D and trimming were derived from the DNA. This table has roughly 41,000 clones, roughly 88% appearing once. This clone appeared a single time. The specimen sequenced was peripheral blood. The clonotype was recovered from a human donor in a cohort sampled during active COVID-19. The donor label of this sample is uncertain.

The CDR3 DNA reads TGTGCCACCAGATCAATAACTTCAGGAATCACTGAAGCTTTCTTT. Translating gives CATRSITSGITEAFF. The V and J genes are TRBV6-5 and TRBJ1-1; D remains ambiguous. V dropped 10 bases and J dropped 4 bases, with 22 bases sitting between them. The CDR3 sequence is 15 residues long. Germline lookup yields CDR1 MNHEY and CDR2 SVGAGI.